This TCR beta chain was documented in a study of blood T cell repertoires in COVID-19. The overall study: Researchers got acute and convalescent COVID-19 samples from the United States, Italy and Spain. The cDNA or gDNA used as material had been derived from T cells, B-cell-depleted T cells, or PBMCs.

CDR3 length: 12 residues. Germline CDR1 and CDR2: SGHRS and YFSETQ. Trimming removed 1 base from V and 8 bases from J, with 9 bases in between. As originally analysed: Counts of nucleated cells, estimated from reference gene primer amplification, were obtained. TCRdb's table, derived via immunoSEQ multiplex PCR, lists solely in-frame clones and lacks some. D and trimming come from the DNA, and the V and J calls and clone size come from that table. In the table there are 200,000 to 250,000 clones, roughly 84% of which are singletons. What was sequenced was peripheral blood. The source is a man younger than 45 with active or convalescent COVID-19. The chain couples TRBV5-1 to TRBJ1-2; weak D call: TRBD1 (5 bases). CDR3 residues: CASSLQGYGYTF. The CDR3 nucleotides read TGCGCCAGCAGCTTGCAGGGTTACGGCTACACCTTC.